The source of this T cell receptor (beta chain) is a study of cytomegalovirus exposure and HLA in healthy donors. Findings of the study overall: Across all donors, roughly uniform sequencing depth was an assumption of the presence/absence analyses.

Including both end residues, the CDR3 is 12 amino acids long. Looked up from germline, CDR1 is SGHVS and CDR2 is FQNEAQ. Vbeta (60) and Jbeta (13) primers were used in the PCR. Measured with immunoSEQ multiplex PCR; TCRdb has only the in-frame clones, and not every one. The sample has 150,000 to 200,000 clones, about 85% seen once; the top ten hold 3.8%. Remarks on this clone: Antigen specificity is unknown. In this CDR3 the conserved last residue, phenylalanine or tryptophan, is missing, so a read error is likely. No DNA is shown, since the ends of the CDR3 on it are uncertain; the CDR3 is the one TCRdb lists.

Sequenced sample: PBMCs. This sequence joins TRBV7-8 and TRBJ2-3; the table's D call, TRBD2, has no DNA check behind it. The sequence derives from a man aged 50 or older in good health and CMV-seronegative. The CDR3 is CASSSKAGGSRY.